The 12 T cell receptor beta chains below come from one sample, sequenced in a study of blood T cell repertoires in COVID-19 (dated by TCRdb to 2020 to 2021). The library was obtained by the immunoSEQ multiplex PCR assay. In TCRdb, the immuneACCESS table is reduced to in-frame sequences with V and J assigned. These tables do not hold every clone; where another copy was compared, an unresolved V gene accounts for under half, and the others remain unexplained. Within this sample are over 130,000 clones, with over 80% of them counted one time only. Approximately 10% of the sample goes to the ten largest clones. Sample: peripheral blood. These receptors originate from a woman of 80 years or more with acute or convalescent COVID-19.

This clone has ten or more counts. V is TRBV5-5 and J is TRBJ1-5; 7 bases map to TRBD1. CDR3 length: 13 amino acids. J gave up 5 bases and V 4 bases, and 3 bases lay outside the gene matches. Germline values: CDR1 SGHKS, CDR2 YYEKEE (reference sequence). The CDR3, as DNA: TGTGCCAGCAGCCCAACAGGGGATCAGCCCCAGCATTTT. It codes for CASSPTGDQPQHF.

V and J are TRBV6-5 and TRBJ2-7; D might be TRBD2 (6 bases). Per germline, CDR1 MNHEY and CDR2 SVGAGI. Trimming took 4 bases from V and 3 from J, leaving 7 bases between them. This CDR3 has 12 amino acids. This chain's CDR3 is CASSSGGYEQYF. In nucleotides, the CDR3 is TGTGCCAGCAGTTCCGGGGGCTACGAGCAGTACTTC.

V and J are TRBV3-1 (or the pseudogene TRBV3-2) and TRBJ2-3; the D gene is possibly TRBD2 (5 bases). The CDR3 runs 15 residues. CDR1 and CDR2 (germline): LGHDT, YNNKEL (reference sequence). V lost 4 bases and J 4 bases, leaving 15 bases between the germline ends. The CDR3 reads CASSPRTVGADTQYF. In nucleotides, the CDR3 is TGTGCCAGCAGCCCTCGGACCGTCGGGGCAGATACGCAGTATTTT.

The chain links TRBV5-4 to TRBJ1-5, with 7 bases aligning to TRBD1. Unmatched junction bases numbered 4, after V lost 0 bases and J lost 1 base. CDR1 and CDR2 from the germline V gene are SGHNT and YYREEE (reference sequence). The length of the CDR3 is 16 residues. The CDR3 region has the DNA TGTGCCAGCAGCTTGGGTCCACAGGGGAGCAATCAGCCCCAGCATTTT. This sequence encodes CASSLGPQGSNQPQHF. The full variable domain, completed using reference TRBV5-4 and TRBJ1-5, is ETGVTQSPTHLIKTRGQQVTLRCSSQSGHNTVSWYQQALGQGPQFIFQYYREEENGRGNFPPRFSGLQFPNYSSELNVNALELDDSALYLCASSLGPQGSNQPQHFGDGTRLSIL.

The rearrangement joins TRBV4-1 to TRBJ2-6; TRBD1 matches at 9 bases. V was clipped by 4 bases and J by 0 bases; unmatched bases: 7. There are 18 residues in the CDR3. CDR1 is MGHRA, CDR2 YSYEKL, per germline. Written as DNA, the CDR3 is TGCGCCAGCAGCCGGGGACAGGGCATCTCCTCTGGGGCCAACGTCCTGACTTTC. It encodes CASSRGQGISSGANVLTF.

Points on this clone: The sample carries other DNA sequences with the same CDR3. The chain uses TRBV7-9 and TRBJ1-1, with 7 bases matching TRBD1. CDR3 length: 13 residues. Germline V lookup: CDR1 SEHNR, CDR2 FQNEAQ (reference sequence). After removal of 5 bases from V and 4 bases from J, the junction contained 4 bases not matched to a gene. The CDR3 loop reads CASSSQGGTEAFF. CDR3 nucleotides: TGTGCCAGCAGCAGTCAGGGGGGCACTGAAGCTTTCTTT.

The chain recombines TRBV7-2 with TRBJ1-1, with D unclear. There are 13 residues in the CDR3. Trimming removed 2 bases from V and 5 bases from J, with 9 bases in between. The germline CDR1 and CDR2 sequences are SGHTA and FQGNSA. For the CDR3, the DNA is TGTGCCAGCAGCTTAAACATGAGGACTGAAGCTTTCTTT. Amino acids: CASSLNMRTEAFF.

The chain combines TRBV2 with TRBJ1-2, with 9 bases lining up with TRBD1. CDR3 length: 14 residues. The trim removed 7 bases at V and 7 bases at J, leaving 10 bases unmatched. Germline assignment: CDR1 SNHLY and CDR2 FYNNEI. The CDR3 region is CASNRDRDRVGYTF. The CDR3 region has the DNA TGTGCCAGCAATCGAGACCGGGACAGGGTTGGCTACACCTTC.

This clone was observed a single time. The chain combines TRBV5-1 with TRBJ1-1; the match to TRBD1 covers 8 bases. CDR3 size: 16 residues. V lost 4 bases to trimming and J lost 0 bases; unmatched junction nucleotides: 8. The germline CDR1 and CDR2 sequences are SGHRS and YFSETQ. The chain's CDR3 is CASSPDRGRMNTEAFF. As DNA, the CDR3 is TGCGCCAGCAGCCCCGACAGGGGACGAATGAACACTGAAGCTTTCTTT.

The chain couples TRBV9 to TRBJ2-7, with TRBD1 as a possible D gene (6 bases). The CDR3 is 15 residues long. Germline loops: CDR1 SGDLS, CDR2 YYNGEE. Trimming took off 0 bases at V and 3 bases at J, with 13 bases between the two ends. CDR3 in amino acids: CASSVGAGALYEQYF. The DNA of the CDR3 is TGTGCCAGCAGCGTAGGGGCAGGGGCTCTCTACGAGCAGTACTTC. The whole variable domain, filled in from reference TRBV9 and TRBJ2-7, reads DSGVTQTPKHLITATGQRVTLRCSPRSGDLSVYWYQQSLDQGLQFLIQYYNGEERAKGNILERFSAQQFPDLHSELNLSSLELGDSALYFCASSVGAGALYEQYFGPGTRLTVT.

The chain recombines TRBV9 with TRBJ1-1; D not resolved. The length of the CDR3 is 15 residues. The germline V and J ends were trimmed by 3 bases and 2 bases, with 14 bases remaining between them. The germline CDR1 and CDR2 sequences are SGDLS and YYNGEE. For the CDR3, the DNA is TGTGCCAGCAGCGGCATTGGGCAGGTCAACACTGAAGCTTTCTTT. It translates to CASSGIGQVNTEAFF.

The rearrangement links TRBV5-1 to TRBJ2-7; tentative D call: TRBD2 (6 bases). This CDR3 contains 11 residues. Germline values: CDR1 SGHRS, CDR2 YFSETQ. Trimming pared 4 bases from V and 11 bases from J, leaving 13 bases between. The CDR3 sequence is CASSRGGIEYF. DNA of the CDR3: TGCGCCAGCAGCCGTGGGGGGATTGAGTACTTC.